This T cell receptor beta chain was retrieved from a study of blood T cell repertoires in COVID-19. About the study: Acute-phase and convalescent COVID-19 samples originated in the United States, Italy and Spain. From T cells, B-cell-depleted T cells, or PBMCs came the material, which was cDNA or gDNA.

As processed by the authors: Using reference gene primer amplification, nucleated cell counts were estimated. The method was immunoSEQ multiplex PCR; TCRdb's version includes in-frame clones alone and lacks a portion of them. From that table come the V and J calls and clone size; the DNA was used to work out D and trimming. The sample carries some 88,000 clones, about 91% recorded once. The V end was cut by 0 bases, the J end by 2 bases, with 13 bases between. Germline values: CDR1 SGHRS, CDR2 YFSETQ. The CDR3 loop spans 16 amino acids. The TCR comes from a human donor with active COVID-19. The donor label of this sample is uncertain. Specimen: peripheral blood. This rearrangement joins TRBV5-1 to TRBJ2-3, with a weak D call TRBD2 (6 bases). Here the CDR3 reads CASSLVGSGLTDTQYF. The CDR3 DNA reads as TGCGCCAGCAGCTTGGTTGGTAGCGGCCTCACAGATACGCAGTATTTT. Combining the CDR3 with reference TRBV5-1 and TRBJ2-3 gives the whole variable domain KAGVTQTPRYLIKTRGQQVTLSCSPISGHRSVSWYQQTPGQGLQFLFEYFSETQRNKGNFPGRFSGRQFSNSRSEMNVSTLELGDSALYLCASSLVGSGLTDTQYFGPGTRLTVL.